These 5 T cell receptor beta chains share one sample of origin, sequenced in a study of blood T cell repertoires in COVID-19 (dated by TCRdb to about 2020). Library creation used the immunoSEQ multiplex PCR assay. As stored in TCRdb, this immuneACCESS dataset retains in-frame rearrangements with V and J assigned. A fraction of the clones does not appear; measured against another copy, unresolved V genes explain less than half of the discrepancy, and the remainder lacks a known reason. This sample has about 160,000 clones in its table, and approximately 95% of those were observed once. The ten largest account for 2% of the sample. The sequencing sample was made of peripheral blood. Receptors were obtained from a woman aged 55-69 years with COVID-19, enrolled during active disease.

The chain uses TRBV5-4 and TRBJ2-5; 7 nucleotides line up with TRBD1. V trimming: 1 base; J trimming: 2 bases; junction bases outside the gene matches: 11. The germline gives CDR1 SGHNT, CDR2 YYREEE (reference sequence). The CDR3 is made up of 17 amino acids. The chain's CDR3 is CASSLYFRTGAQETQYF. In nucleotides, the CDR3 is TGTGCCAGCAGCTTGTATTTCCGGACAGGCGCGCAAGAGACCCAGTACTTC.

The chain recombines TRBV19 with TRBJ2-3; 8 positions match TRBD2. The trim removed 5 bases at V and 0 bases at J, leaving 1 base unmatched. The CDR3 is 14 amino acids. Germline V lookup: CDR1 LNHDA, CDR2 SQIVND (reference sequence). The CDR3 loop reads CASSVAGSTDTQYF. The CDR3 nucleotides read TGTGCCAGTAGTGTAGCGGGGAGCACAGATACGCAGTATTTT.

This clone appeared once. The junction differs from germline at one of its ends, possibly a read error. The V and J genes are TRBV6-5 and TRBJ1-5; 8 bases line up with TRBD1. The CDR3 has 13 amino acids. Germline CDR1 reads MNHEY; CDR2 reads SVGAGI. CDR3 bases: TGTGCCAGCAGTAACTCCGGACAGGGGCCCCAGCATTTT. Encoded protein: CASSNSGQGPQHF.

The chain uses TRBV19 and TRBJ1-5; D is unresolved. The CDR3 spans 15 residues. Deletions cut 7 bases from V and 0 bases from J, with 13 bases between. Germline values: CDR1 LNHDA, CDR2 SQIVND (reference sequence). The CDR3 DNA reads TGTGCCAGTACTACAGTCGGATATAGCAATCAGCCCCAGCATTTT. Translated: CASTTVGYSNQPQHF.

The genes are TRBV2 and TRBJ2-5; perhaps TRBD2 as D (6 bases). V lost 6 bases to trimming and J lost 5 bases, with 16 bases between them. This CDR3 region has 14 residues. Looked up from germline, CDR1 is SNHLY and CDR2 is FYNNEI. The CDR3 spells CASRGSGYRETQYF. CDR3 sequence (DNA): TGTGCCAGCAGGGGAAGCGGGTACAGGGAGACCCAGTACTTC.